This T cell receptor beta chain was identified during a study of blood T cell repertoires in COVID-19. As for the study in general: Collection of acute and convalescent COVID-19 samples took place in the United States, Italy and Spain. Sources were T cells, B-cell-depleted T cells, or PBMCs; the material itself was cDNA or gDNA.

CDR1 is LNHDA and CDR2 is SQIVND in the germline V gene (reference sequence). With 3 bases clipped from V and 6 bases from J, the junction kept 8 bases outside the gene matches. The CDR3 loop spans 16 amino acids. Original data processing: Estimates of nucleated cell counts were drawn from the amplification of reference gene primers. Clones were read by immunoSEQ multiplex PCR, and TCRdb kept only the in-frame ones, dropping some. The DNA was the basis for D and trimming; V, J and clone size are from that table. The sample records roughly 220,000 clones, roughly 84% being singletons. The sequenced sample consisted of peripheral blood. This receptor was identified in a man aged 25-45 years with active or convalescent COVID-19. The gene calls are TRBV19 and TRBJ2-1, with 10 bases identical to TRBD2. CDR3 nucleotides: TGTGCCAGTAGTATCCGTCGGCTAGCGGGAGCCAATGAGCAGTTCTTC. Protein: CASSIRRLAGANEQFF.